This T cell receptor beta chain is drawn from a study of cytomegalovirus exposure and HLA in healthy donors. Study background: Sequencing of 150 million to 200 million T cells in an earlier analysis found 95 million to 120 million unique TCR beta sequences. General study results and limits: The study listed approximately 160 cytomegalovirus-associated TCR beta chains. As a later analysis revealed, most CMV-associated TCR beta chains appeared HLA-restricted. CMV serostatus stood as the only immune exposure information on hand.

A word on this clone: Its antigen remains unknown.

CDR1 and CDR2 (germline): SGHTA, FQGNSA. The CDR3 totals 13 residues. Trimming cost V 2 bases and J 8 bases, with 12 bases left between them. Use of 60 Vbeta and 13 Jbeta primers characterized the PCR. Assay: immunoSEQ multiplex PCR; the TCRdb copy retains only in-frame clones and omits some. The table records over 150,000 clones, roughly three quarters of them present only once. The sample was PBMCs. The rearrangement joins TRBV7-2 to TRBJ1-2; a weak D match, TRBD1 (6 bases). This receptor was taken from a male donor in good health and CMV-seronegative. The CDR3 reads CASSLRTVEGYTF. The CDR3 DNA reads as TGTGCCAGCAGCTTAAGGACAGTCGAGGGCTACACCTTC. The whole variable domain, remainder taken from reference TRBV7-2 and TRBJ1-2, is GAGVSQSPSNKVTEKGKDVELRCDPISGHTALYWYRQSLGQGLEFLIYFQGNSAPDKSGLPSDRFSAERTGGSVSTLTIQRTQQEDSAVYLCASSLRTVEGYTFGSGTRLTVV.